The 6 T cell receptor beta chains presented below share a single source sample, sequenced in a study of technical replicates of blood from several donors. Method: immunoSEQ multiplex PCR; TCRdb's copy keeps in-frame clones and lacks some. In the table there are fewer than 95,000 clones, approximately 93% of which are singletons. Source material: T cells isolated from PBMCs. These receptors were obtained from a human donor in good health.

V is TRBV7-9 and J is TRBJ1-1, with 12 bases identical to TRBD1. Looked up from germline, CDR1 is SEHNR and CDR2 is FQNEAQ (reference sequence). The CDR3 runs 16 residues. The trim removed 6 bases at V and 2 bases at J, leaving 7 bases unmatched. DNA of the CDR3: TGTGCCAGCAGTCTGACCGGGACAGGGGGCAACACTGAAGCTTTCTTT. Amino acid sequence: CASSLTGTGGNTEAFF.

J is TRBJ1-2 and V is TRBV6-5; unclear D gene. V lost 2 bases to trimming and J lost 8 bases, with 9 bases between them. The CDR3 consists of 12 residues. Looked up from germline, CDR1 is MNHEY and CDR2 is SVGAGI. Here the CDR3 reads CASSYGGGGYTF. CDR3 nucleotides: TGTGCCAGCAGTTACGGTGGCGGGGGCTACACCTTC.

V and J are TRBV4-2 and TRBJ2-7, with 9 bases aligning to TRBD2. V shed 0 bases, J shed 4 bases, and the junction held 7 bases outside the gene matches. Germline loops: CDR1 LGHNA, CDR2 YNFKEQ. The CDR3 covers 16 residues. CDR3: CASSQEVSSGGYEQYF. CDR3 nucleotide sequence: TGTGCCAGCAGCCAAGAGGTTTCGAGCGGGGGGTACGAGCAGTACTTC.

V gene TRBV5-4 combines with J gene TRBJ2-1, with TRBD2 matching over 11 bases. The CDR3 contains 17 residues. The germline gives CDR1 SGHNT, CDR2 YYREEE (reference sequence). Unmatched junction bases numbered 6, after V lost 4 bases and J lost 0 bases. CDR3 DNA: TGTGCCAGCAGCACAGGGACTAGCGGTAGCTCCTACAATGAGCAGTTCTTC. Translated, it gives CASSTGTSGSSYNEQFF. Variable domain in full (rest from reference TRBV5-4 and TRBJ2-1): ETGVTQSPTHLIKTRGQQVTLRCSSQSGHNTVSWYQQALGQGPQFIFQYYREEENGRGNFPPRFSGLQFPNYSSELNVNALELDDSALYLCASSTGTSGSSYNEQFFGPGTRLTVL.

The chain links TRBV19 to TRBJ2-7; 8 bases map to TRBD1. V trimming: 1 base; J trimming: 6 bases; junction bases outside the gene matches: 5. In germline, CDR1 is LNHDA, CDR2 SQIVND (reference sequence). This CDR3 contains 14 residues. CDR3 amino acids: CASSIGDRGPEQYF. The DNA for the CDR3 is TGTGCCAGTAGTATAGGAGACAGGGGCCCCGAGCAGTACTTC.

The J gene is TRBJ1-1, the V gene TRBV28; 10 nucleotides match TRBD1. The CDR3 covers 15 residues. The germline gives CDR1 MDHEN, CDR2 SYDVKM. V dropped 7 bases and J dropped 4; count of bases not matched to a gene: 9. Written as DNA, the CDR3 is TGTGCCAGCACCCCGTGGGGACAGGGGAGCACTGAAGCTTTCTTT. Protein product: CASTPWGQGSTEAFF.